A selection of T cell receptor beta chains follows, all from one sample in a study of blood T cells in healthy people across ages. Each CDR3 protein gets one entry after TCRdb re-called the 5' RACE reads with MiXCR. The sample holds fewer than 700,000 distinct CDR3 sequences; around half are singletons and the top ten take around 24%. The specimen was blood. The receptors were sampled from a man older than 75 in good health. The CDR3 runs from the conserved cysteine through the conserved F or W. Fields, in order: clone size, D gene, V gene, J gene, CDR3 DNA, CDR3 protein. D genes are given only for firm matches. Only part of the rows carry a size: once, few, many, or a class if the clone is expanded.

clone_size: .
d_call: .
v_call: TRBV7-2
j_call: TRBJ2-2
cdr3_nt: TGTGCCAGCAGCTTAGGGGACGGACGAAACACCGGGGAGCTGTTTTTT
cdr3_aa: CASSLGDGRNTGELFF

clone_size: few
d_call: .
v_call: TRBV7-2
j_call: TRBJ2-5
cdr3_nt: TGTGCCAGCAGCTTAAGTAGTTACGAGCGGTACTTC
cdr3_aa: CASSLSSYERYF

clone_size: .
d_call: TRBD2
v_call: TRBV4-2
j_call: TRBJ2-1
cdr3_nt: TGTGCCAGCAGACCGACTAGCGGGAGTCCCTACAATGAGCAGTTCTTC
cdr3_aa: CASRPTSGSPYNEQFF

clone_size: .
d_call: .
v_call: TRBV20-1
j_call: TRBJ2-4
cdr3_nt: TGCAGTGCCCCCACCCCTGGCATTCAGTACTTC
cdr3_aa: CSAPTPGIQYF

clone_size: .
d_call: TRBD1
v_call: TRBV29-1
j_call: TRBJ2-5
cdr3_nt: TGCAGCGTATTAGGGACAGGGGAAGAGACCCAGTACTTC
cdr3_aa: CSVLGTGEETQYF

clone_size: .
d_call: TRBD1
v_call: TRBV7-6
j_call: TRBJ2-1
cdr3_nt: TGTGCCAGCAGCTTGTCGACAGGGTACGGGGATGAGCAGTTCTTC
cdr3_aa: CASSLSTGYGDEQFF

clone_size: .
d_call: .
v_call: TRBV3-1
j_call: TRBJ2-7
cdr3_nt: TGTGCCAGCAGCCAAGTAAGCCTCAGCTCCTACGAGCAGTACTTC
cdr3_aa: CASSQVSLSSYEQYF

clone_size: .
d_call: .
v_call: TRBV7-2
j_call: TRBJ2-1
cdr3_nt: TGTGCCAGCAGCTTAGCGCAGCGCAAGCAGTTCTTC
cdr3_aa: CASSLAQRKQFF

clone_size: few
d_call: .
v_call: TRBV7-9
j_call: TRBJ2-5
cdr3_nt: TGTGCCAGTAGCTTACGCGGAAGCGAAGAGACCCAGTACTTC
cdr3_aa: CASSLRGSEETQYF

clone_size: .
d_call: TRBD2
v_call: TRBV5-1
j_call: TRBJ2-7
cdr3_nt: TGCGCCAGCAGCTTAGGGACTAGCGGGAGGGCCATCTACGAGCAGTACTTC
cdr3_aa: CASSLGTSGRAIYEQYF

clone_size: .
d_call: .
v_call: TRBV20-1
j_call: TRBJ2-1
cdr3_nt: TGCAGTGCTAGGGGTGGGGGTGGCAATGAGCAGTTCTTC
cdr3_aa: CSARGGGGNEQFF

clone_size: .
d_call: .
v_call: TRBV2
j_call: TRBJ2-7
cdr3_nt: TGTGCCAGCAGTGAAACCGGGACATTTGCCTACGAGCAGTACTTC
cdr3_aa: CASSETGTFAYEQYF

clone_size: .
d_call: TRBD2
v_call: TRBV20-1
j_call: TRBJ2-3
cdr3_nt: TGCAGTGCAACGGGACTAGCGGGGGGGGCAGATACGCAGTATTTT
cdr3_aa: CSATGLAGGADTQYF

clone_size: .
d_call: TRBD2
v_call: TRBV4-2
j_call: TRBJ2-1
cdr3_nt: TGTGCCAGCAGCCAACCCGCTGGTTCGGGAGGGGGTGAGCAGTTCTTC
cdr3_aa: CASSQPAGSGGGEQFF

clone_size: .
d_call: TRBD1
v_call: TRBV10-3
j_call: TRBJ2-6
cdr3_nt: TGTGCCATCAGTGAGGGGCGGACAGGGTCATCTGGGGCCAACGTCCTGACTTTC
cdr3_aa: CAISEGRTGSSGANVLTF

clone_size: .
d_call: .
v_call: TRBV5-1
j_call: TRBJ2-3
cdr3_nt: TGCGCCAGCAGCTTGGAGGGATCGAGGACAGATACGCAGTATTTT
cdr3_aa: CASSLEGSRTDTQYF

clone_size: .
d_call: .
v_call: TRBV20-1
j_call: TRBJ2-1
cdr3_nt: TGCAGTGGGACCCAAAACTACAATGAGCAGTTCTTC
cdr3_aa: CSGTQNYNEQFF

clone_size: .
d_call: .
v_call: TRBV29-1
j_call: TRBJ2-1
cdr3_nt: TGCAGCGTTGTCCTAGCTCCCGATGAGCAGTTCTTC
cdr3_aa: CSVVLAPDEQFF

clone_size: .
d_call: TRBD1
v_call: TRBV5-1
j_call: TRBJ2-7
cdr3_nt: TGCGCCAGCAGCTTGTCACCGGGACAGACCTACGAGCAGTACTTC
cdr3_aa: CASSLSPGQTYEQYF

clone_size: few
d_call: TRBD1
v_call: TRBV10-3
j_call: TRBJ2-1
cdr3_nt: TGTGCCATCAGTGAGCCACGGACAGGGGGCGGTTATGAGCAGTTCTTC
cdr3_aa: CAISEPRTGGGYEQFF

clone_size: once
d_call: TRBD1
v_call: TRBV9
j_call: TRBJ1-4
cdr3_nt: TGTGCCAGCAGCGTGGCAGGGGGCCGGGGTGAAAAACTGTTTTTT
cdr3_aa: CASSVAGGRGEKLFF

clone_size: .
d_call: .
v_call: TRBV29-1
j_call: TRBJ1-2
cdr3_nt: TGCAGCGTTGAGTTCGTCTCCTATGGCTACACCTTC
cdr3_aa: CSVEFVSYGYTF

clone_size: few
d_call: TRBD2
v_call: TRBV6-5
j_call: TRBJ2-1
cdr3_nt: TGTGCCAGCAGCTCATGGGGAGGGCAATACAATGAGCAGTTCTTC
cdr3_aa: CASSSWGGQYNEQFF

clone_size: many
d_call: .
v_call: TRBV7-9
j_call: TRBJ1-2
cdr3_nt: TGTGCCAGCAGCTTCGGACAGAGATATGGCTACACCTTC
cdr3_aa: CASSFGQRYGYTF

clone_size: .
d_call: TRBD1
v_call: TRBV20-1
j_call: TRBJ2-1
cdr3_nt: TGCAGTGCTCCGCATCGGGACAGGGCTTACGATGAGCAGTTCTTC
cdr3_aa: CSAPHRDRAYDEQFF

clone_size: once
d_call: TRBD2
v_call: TRBV2
j_call: TRBJ2-1
cdr3_nt: TGTGCCGGAAGGACTAGCGGGACAGATGAGCAGTTCTTC
cdr3_aa: CAGRTSGTDEQFF

clone_size: once
d_call: TRBD1
v_call: TRBV20-1
j_call: TRBJ2-3
cdr3_nt: TGCAGTGCTAGAGCCCGGGACAGGTACACAGATACGCAGTATTTT
cdr3_aa: CSARARDRYTDTQYF

clone_size: .
d_call: .
v_call: TRBV2
j_call: TRBJ1-5
cdr3_nt: TGTGCCAGCAGTGAGGACTTCAGTCAGCCCCAGCATTTT
cdr3_aa: CASSEDFSQPQHF

clone_size: .
d_call: .
v_call: TRBV20-1
j_call: TRBJ2-2
cdr3_nt: TGCAGTGCTACAATTCCCCGACTATCCGGCCAAGAGCTGTTTTTT
cdr3_aa: CSATIPRLSGQELFF

clone_size: once
d_call: TRBD1
v_call: TRBV12-3/TRBV12-4
j_call: TRBJ2-7
cdr3_nt: TGTGCCAGCAGTACTTTGCTTGGGACAGGGGCCTCCTACGAGCAGTACTTC
cdr3_aa: CASSTLLGTGASYEQYF

clone_size: many
d_call: .
v_call: TRBV6-6
j_call: TRBJ2-5
cdr3_nt: TGTGCCAGCAGGAGGACCCCCCAAGAGACCCAGTACTTC
cdr3_aa: CASRRTPQETQYF

clone_size: few
d_call: TRBD1
v_call: TRBV7-9
j_call: TRBJ1-4
cdr3_nt: TGTGCCAGCAGCACCGGACAGGGGGCTCGAATGAGGGAAAAACTGTTTTTT
cdr3_aa: CASSTGQGARMREKLFF

clone_size: .
d_call: .
v_call: TRBV7-2
j_call: TRBJ2-1
cdr3_nt: TGTGCCAGCAGCGGGGATTACAATGAGCAGTTCTTC
cdr3_aa: CASSGDYNEQFF

clone_size: .
d_call: TRBD1
v_call: TRBV4-3
j_call: TRBJ1-5
cdr3_nt: TGCGCCAGCAGCCAGGACTTGACACAGGGGGTGATTAGCAATCAGCCCCAGCATTTT
cdr3_aa: CASSQDLTQGVISNQPQHF

clone_size: few
d_call: .
v_call: TRBV6-6
j_call: TRBJ1-5
cdr3_nt: TGTGCCAGCAGGGTAAGCGATCATAGCAATCAGCCCCAGCATTTT
cdr3_aa: CASRVSDHSNQPQHF

clone_size: .
d_call: .
v_call: TRBV9
j_call: TRBJ1-2
cdr3_nt: TGTGCCAGCAGCGGAGAAGGGACGAGCGGCTACACCTTC
cdr3_aa: CASSGEGTSGYTF

clone_size: .
d_call: TRBD1
v_call: TRBV9
j_call: TRBJ1-2
cdr3_nt: TGTGCCAGCAGCCCCTTACAGGGGGCCGTCCCAAATGGCTACACCTTC
cdr3_aa: CASSPLQGAVPNGYTF

clone_size: .
d_call: TRBD1
v_call: TRBV7-9
j_call: TRBJ1-2
cdr3_nt: TGTGCCAGCAGCTCACTGACAGGGGATCTAGACGGCTACACCTTC
cdr3_aa: CASSSLTGDLDGYTF

clone_size: .
d_call: .
v_call: TRBV9
j_call: TRBJ2-5
cdr3_nt: TGTGCCAGCAGCGGGGGAATCGGGGCACTACAAGAGACCCAGTACTTC
cdr3_aa: CASSGGIGALQETQYF

clone_size: .
d_call: .
v_call: TRBV6-6
j_call: TRBJ2-4
cdr3_nt: TGTGCCAGCAGTTTGGGGGGCTTGGACATTCGGTACTTC
cdr3_aa: CASSLGGLDIRYF

clone_size: .
d_call: .
v_call: TRBV7-2
j_call: TRBJ1-1
cdr3_nt: TGTGCCAGCACCGTAGTTCGTGGAGGTGAAGCTTTCTTT
cdr3_aa: CASTVVRGGEAFF

clone_size: few
d_call: .
v_call: TRBV6-2/TRBV6-3
j_call: TRBJ2-1
cdr3_nt: TGTGCCAGCAGTGTGGGACCCCAGAGCTCCTACAATGAGCAGTTCTTC
cdr3_aa: CASSVGPQSSYNEQFF

clone_size: few
d_call: TRBD2
v_call: TRBV7-2
j_call: TRBJ2-4
cdr3_nt: TGTGCCAGCAGCTCCCGGACTAGCGGGAGCGGAGAGCAGTACTTC
cdr3_aa: CASSSRTSGSGEQYF

clone_size: .
d_call: .
v_call: TRBV6-2/TRBV6-3
j_call: TRBJ1-5
cdr3_nt: TGTGCCAGCAAACAATGGGACATCCCGAATCAGCCCCAGCATTTT
cdr3_aa: CASKQWDIPNQPQHF

clone_size: few
d_call: TRBD1
v_call: TRBV7-2
j_call: TRBJ1-2
cdr3_nt: TGTGCCAGCAACCCGGGACAGGGGATCTATGGCTACACCTTC
cdr3_aa: CASNPGQGIYGYTF

clone_size: .
d_call: .
v_call: TRBV15
j_call: TRBJ2-1
cdr3_nt: TGTGCCACCAGCACCTGGCCGGACAATGAGCAGTTCTTC
cdr3_aa: CATSTWPDNEQFF

clone_size: .
d_call: .
v_call: TRBV20-1
j_call: TRBJ1-1
cdr3_nt: TGCAGTGCTAGGTCGGACAGTGAAGCTTTCTTT
cdr3_aa: CSARSDSEAFF